The T cell receptor beta chain under discussion was sequenced for a study of response to subunit inactivated influenza vaccine. Study conclusions and caveats: That few new T cells are recruited by each seasonal influenza vaccination was the authors' suggestion.

Via MiXCR, TCRdb re-called the RT-PCR reads, giving one row per CDR3 protein. The sample lists approximately 520,000 distinct CDR3 sequences; about 17% were seen once. The sample holds a few counts of this clonotype. Its antigen is not known. The receptor was isolated from a man aged 45 to 75 who received an inactivated influenza vaccine. The input for sequencing was CD4+ T cells sorted from PBMCs, taken about 23 months after vaccination.

The CDR3 coding sequence is TGTGCCACCAGCAGAGCCTTTGGACTAGGAACAGATACGCAGTATTTT. Translating it yields CATSRAFGLGTDTQYF. The rearrangement links TRBV15 to TRBJ2-3, with 7 bases lining up with TRBD2. V lost 1 base to trimming and J lost 3 bases; unmatched junction nucleotides: 7. The CDR3 is 16 amino acids. Germline V lookup: CDR1 LNHNV, CDR2 YYDKDF (reference sequence).